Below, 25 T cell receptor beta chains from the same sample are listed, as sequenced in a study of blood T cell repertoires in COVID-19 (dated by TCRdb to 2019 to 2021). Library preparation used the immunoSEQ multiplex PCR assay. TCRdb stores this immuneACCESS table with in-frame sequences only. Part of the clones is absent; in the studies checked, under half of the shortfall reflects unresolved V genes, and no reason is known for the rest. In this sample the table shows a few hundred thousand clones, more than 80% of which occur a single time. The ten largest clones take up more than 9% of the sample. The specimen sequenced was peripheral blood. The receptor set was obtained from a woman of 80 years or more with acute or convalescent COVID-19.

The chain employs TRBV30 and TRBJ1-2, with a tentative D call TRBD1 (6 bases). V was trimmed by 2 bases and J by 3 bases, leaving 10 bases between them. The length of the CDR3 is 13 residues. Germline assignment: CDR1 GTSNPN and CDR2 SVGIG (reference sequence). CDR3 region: CAWSQGRDYGYTF. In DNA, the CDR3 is TGTGCCTGGAGTCAGGGGAGGGACTATGGCTACACCTTC.

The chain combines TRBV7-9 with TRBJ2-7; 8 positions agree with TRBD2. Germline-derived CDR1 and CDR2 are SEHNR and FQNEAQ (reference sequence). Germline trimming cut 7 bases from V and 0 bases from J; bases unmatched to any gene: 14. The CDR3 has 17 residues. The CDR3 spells CASTTLGSGSFSYEQYF. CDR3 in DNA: TGTGCCAGCACCACACTTGGAAGCGGGAGTTTCTCCTACGAGCAGTACTTC.

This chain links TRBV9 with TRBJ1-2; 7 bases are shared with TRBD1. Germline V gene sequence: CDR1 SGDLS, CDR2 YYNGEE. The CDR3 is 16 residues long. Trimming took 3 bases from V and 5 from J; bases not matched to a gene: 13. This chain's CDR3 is CASSDGTERSPYGYTF. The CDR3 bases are TGTGCCAGCAGCGACGGGACAGAAAGATCCCCTTATGGCTACACCTTC. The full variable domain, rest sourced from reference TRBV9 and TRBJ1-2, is DSGVTQTPKHLITATGQRVTLRCSPRSGDLSVYWYQQSLDQGLQFLIQYYNGEERAKGNILERFSAQQFPDLHSELNLSSLELGDSALYFCASSDGTERSPYGYTFGSGTRLTVV.

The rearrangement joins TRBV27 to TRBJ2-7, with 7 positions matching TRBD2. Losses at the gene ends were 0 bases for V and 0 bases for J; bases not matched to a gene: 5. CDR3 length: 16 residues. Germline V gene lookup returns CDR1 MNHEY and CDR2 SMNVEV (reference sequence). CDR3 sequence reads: CASSLSATSFSYEQYF. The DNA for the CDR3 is TGTGCCAGCAGTTTATCTGCGACTAGCTTCTCCTACGAGCAGTACTTC.

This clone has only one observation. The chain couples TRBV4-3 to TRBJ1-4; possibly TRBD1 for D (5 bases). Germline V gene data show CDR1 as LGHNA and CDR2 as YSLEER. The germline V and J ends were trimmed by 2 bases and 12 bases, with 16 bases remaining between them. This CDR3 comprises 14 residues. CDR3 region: CASSQSWTIQELFF. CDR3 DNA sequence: TGCGCCAGCAGCCAATCCTGGACAATCCAGGAACTGTTTTTT.

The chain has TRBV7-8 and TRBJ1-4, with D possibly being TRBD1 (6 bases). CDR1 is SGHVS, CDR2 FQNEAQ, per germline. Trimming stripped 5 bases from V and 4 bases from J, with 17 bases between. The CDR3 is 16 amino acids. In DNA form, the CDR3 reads TGTGCCAGCAGCCAGCGGCCCGGGACAAGTAATGAAAAACTGTTTTTT. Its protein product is CASSQRPGTSNEKLFF.

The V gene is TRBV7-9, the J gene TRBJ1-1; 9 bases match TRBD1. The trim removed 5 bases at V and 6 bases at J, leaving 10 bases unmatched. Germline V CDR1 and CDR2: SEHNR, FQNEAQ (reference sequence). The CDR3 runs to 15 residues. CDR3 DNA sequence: TGTGCCAGCAGCACCGGACAGGGGACGGGCGCTGAAGCTTTCTTT. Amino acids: CASSTGQGTGAEAFF.

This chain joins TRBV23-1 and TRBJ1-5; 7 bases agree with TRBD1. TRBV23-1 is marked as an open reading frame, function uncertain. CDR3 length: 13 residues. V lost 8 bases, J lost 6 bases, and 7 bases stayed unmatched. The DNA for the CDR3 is TGCGCCAGCGACAGGGAGGTTAGTCAGCCCCAGCATTTT. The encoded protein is CASDREVSQPQHF.

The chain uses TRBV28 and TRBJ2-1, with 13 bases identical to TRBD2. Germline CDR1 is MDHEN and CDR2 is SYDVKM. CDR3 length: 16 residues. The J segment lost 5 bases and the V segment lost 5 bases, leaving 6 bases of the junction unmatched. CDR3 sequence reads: CASSLPGLAGHNEQFF. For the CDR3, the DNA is TGTGCCAGCAGTCTGCCGGGACTAGCGGGACACAATGAGCAGTTCTTC.

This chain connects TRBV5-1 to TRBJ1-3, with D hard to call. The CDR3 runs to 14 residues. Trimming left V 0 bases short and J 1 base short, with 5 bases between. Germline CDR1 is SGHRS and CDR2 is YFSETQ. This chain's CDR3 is CASSLDISGNTIYF. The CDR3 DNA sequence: TGCGCCAGCAGCTTGGATATATCTGGAAACACCATATATTTT. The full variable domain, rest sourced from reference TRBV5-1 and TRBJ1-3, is KAGVTQTPRYLIKTRGQQVTLSCSPISGHRSVSWYQQTPGQGLQFLFEYFSETQRNKGNFPGRFSGRQFSNSRSEMNVSTLELGDSALYLCASSLDISGNTIYFGEGSWLTVV.

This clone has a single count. For the CDR3, the DNA is TGTGCCAGCTCACCGTCCCGGGACAGGGAGCAGTACTTC. Translation gives CASSPSRDREQYF. The rearrangement joins TRBV18 to TRBJ2-7; 8 bases match TRBD1. The CDR3 is 13 amino acids. Germline trimming cut 3 bases from V and 7 bases from J; bases unmatched to any gene: 5. Per germline, CDR1 KGHSH and CDR2 LQKENI.

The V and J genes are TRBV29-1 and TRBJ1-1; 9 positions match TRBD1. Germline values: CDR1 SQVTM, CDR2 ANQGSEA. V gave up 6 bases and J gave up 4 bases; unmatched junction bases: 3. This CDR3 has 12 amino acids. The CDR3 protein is CSVLQGATEAFF. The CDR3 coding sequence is TGCAGCGTCCTACAGGGGGCCACTGAAGCTTTCTTT. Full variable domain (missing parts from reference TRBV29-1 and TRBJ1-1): SAVISQKPSRDICQRGTSLTIQCQVDSQVTMMFWYRQQPGQSLTLIATANQGSEATYESGFVIDKFPISRPNLTFSTLTVSNMSPEDSSIYLCSVLQGATEAFFGQGTRLTVV.

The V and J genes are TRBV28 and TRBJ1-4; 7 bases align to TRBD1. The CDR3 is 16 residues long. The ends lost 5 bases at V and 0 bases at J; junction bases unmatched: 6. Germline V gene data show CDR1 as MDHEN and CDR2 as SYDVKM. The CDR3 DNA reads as TGTGCCAGCAGTCATCGGCAGGGGGCAACTAATGAAAAACTGTTTTTT. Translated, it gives CASSHRQGATNEKLFF.

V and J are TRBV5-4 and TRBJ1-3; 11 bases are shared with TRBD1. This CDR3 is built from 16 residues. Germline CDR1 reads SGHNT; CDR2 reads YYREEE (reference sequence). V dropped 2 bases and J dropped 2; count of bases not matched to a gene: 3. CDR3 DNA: TGTGCCAGCAGCTTTGGACAGGGGGCTACTGGAAACACCATATATTTT. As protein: CASSFGQGATGNTIYF.

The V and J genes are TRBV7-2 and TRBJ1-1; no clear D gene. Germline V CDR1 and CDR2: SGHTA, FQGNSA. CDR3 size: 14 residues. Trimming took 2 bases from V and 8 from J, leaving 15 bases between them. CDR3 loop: CASSLNLEATEAFF. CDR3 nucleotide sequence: TGTGCCAGCAGCTTAAATCTCGAGGCAACCGAAGCTTTCTTT.

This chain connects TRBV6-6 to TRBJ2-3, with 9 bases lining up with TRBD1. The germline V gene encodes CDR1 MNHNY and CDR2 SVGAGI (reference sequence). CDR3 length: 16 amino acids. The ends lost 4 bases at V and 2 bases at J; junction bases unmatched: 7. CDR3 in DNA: TGTGCCAGCAGTTCGGGACAGGGTATGCCCACAGATACGCAGTATTTT. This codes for CASSSGQGMPTDTQYF.

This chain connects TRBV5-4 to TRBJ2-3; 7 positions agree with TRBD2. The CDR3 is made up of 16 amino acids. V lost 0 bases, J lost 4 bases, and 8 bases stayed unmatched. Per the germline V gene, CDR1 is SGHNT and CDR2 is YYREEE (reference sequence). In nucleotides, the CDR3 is TGTGCCAGCAGCTTGGATGGCGGGAGTGGCGCAGATACGCAGTATTTT. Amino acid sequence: CASSLDGGSGADTQYF.

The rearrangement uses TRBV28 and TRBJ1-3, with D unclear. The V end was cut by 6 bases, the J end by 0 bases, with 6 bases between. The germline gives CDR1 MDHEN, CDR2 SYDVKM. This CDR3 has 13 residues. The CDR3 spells CASSTSSGNTIYF. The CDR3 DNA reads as TGTGCCAGCAGCACCAGCTCTGGAAACACCATATATTTT.

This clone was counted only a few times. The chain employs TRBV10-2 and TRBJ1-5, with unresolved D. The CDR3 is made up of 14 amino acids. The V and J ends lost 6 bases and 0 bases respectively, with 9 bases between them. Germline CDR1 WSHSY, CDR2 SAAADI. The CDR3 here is CASSQTNSNQPQHF. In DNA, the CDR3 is TGCGCCAGCAGCCAGACAAATAGCAATCAGCCCCAGCATTTT.

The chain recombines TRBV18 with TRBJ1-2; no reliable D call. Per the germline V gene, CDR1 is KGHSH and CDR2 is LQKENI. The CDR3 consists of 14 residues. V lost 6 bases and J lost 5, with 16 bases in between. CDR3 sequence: CASSPDPREYGYTF. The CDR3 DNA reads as TGTGCCAGCTCGCCCGACCCTCGGGAGTATGGCTACACCTTC.

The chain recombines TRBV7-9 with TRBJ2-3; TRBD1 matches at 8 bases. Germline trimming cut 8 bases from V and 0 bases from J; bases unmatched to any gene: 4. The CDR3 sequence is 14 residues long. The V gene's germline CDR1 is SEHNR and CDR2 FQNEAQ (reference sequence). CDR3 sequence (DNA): TGTGCCAGCCGGGACAGGTCTAGCACAGATACGCAGTATTTT. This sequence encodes CASRDRSSTDTQYF.

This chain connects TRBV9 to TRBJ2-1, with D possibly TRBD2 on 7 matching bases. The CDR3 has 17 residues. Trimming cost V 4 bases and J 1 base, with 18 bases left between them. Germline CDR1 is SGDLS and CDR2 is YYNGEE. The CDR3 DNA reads TGTGCCAGCAGCCCACCGGCGGGGGCCTCATCCTACAATGAGCAGTTCTTC. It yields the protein CASSPPAGASSYNEQFF.

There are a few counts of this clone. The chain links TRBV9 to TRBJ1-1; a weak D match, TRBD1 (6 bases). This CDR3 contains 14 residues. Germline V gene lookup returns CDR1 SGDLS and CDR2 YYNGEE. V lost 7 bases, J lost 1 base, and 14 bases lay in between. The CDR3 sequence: CASGPRGGNTEAFF. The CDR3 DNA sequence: TGTGCCAGCGGTCCTAGAGGGGGGAACACTGAAGCTTTCTTT.

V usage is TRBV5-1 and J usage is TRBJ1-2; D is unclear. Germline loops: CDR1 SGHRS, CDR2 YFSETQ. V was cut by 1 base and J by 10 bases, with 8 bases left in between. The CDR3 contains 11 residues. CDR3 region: CASSLNDFYTF. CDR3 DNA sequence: TGCGCCAGCAGCTTGAACGACTTCTACACCTTC.

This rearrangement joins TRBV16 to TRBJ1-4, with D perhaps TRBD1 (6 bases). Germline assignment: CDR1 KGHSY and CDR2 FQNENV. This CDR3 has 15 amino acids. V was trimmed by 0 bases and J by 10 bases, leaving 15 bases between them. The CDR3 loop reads CASSQSGALRGKLFF. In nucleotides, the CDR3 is TGTGCCAGCAGCCAATCGGGGGCCCTTCGGGGAAAACTGTTTTTT.